The entry below describes one T cell receptor (beta chain). These data come from a study of T cells in Graves' hyperthyroidism and ophthalmopathy. Researchers took RNA transcripts and amplified the TCR beta CDR3 regions from them. HTBI primers were used for first-round RT-PCR of the TCR CDR3. TCRdb reprocessed the multiplex PCR reads with MiXCR, giving one entry per CDR3 protein. The sample yields under 450,000 distinct CDR3 sequences, 15% to 17% seen once. It was considered stable Graves' hyperthyroidism when ophthalmopathy did not progress within 18 months. The TCR was taken from a woman younger than 35 with Graves' hyperthyroidism. The sample comprised blood.

The CDR3 bases are TGCAGTGCTAGAGCCGGGACAGGGGGCAGCAGGACTGAAGCTTTCTTT. This gives the protein CSARAGTGGSRTEAFF. The chain carries TRBV20-1 and TRBJ1-1; 12 bases fit TRBD1. The CDR3 has 16 amino acids. Per germline, CDR1 DFQATT and CDR2 SNEGSKA (reference sequence). V was clipped by 1 base and J by 5 bases; unmatched bases: 8.